Listed below are T cell receptor beta chains from one sample, sequenced in a study of molecular identifiers for immune sequencing clone quantification. MiXCR, applied by TCRdb to the PCR reads, yields one record per CDR3 protein. The table lists around 460,000 distinct CDR3 sequences, about a fifth of them singletons. The specimen sequenced was naive CD8+ T cells from blood, with Jurkat cell RNA spiked in. The receptors were sampled from a human donor in good health. Some libraries in this study had Jurkat cell RNA spiked in. CDR3s include the opening cysteine and the closing phenylalanine or tryptophan.

v_call | cdr3_aa
TRBV6-5 | CASSNLYNEQFF
TRBV7-9 | CASSSPGTDSGNTIYF
TRBV3-1 | CASSQGTAGEYF
TRBV7-2 | CASSFDPMEEFYGYTF
TRBV5-6 | CACTSGRTYEQYF
TRBV7-2 | CASSRGALGHNEQFF
TRBV9 | CASSPLPALDTEAFF
TRBV7-9 | CASSSPLDTQYF
TRBV27 | CASSLRGLNQPQHF
TRBV12-3/TRBV12-4 | CASSLGGRLAKNIQYF
TRBV5-1 | CASSISGGEQYF
TRBV6-1 | CASSELTSTPYEQYF
TRBV7-2 | CASSRVSGDTEAFF
TRBV3-1 | CASSPPGLNYGYTF
TRBV25-1 | CASRRFGETQYF
TRBV27 | CASSFALPKPGTRTYEQYF
TRBV29-1 | CSVEGTGITNTGELFF
TRBV7-9 | CASSFSPDTYEQYF
TRBV19 | CASTYRGGLRQPQHF
TRBV2 | CASSYRSYEQYF
TRBV4-3 | CASSQDKAGGLLDTQYF
TRBV7-9 | CASSLGPGEGTEAFF
TRBV19 | CASSIGIGTGGKPQHF
TRBV7-9 | CASSLAPAGLSYEQYF
TRBV7-9 | CASSFRTDEAFF
TRBV7-9 | CASSFPGSSTGGNTGELFF
TRBV4-1 | CASSQERAAGYTF
TRBV28 | CASRGRDIPSSCNSPLHF
TRBV12-3/TRBV12-4 | CASSGRPNTGELFF
TRBV20-1 | CSARPLAGTPDTQYF
TRBV4-1 | CASSPPGAKETQYF
TRBV27 | CASRPISGNEKLFF
TRBV20-1 | CSARVSSGEQETQYF
TRBV30 | CAWSVGFSYEQYF
TRBV20-1 | CSARDETDYEQYF
TRBV3-1 | CASSQTGLGQPEKLFF
TRBV15 | CATSRDRGQNTEAFF
TRBV6-2/TRBV6-3 | CASRRQDSATDTQYF
TRBV20-1 | CSAREGRGGQDTQYF
TRBV4-1 | CAGSQDSWQAEYEQYF
TRBV27 | CASMQGFHNEQFF
TRBV12-3/TRBV12-4 | CASQGATNTGELFF
TRBV27 | CASSSMTGTYNYGYTF
TRBV18 | CASSPNHGELNTEAFF
TRBV12-3/TRBV12-4 | CASSRTGLGYGHTF
TRBV15 | CATRDRAVGQPQHF
TRBV29-1 | CSVVIASSYNEQFF
TRBV27 | CAGSWRGGRSLDYEQYF
TRBV20-1 | CSVGPTSNYEQYF